This T cell receptor (beta chain) was obtained from a study of T cells in localized non-small cell lung cancer. Generated by immunoSEQ multiplex PCR, the TCRdb table keeps only in-frame clones and is missing some. The sample consists of 19,000 or so clones, approximately 91% of them appearing once. Study conclusions and caveats: Appearance in adjacent lung was seen for a median around 60 of the top 100 tumor clones. Heterogeneity within the tumor remains possible, as just one region underwent sequencing.

Details on this clone: What it binds is not known.

Sequencing used peripheral blood mononuclear cells, obtained before any cancer treatment. This TCR came from a male donor aged 60 or over with stage II lung adenocarcinoma.

CDR3: CASSFRGFGYEQYF. The CDR3 DNA is TGCGCCAGCAGCTTCAGAGGGTTCGGCTACGAGCAGTACTTC. The gene calls are TRBV5-1 and TRBJ2-7; possibly TRBD2 for D (5 bases). V was shortened by 2 bases and J by 3 bases, with 12 bases between the two germline ends. Germline CDR1 is SGHRS and CDR2 is YFSETQ. The length of the CDR3 is 14 residues.